The rows below give T cell receptor beta chains drawn from one sample of a study of CD8 T cells in Susac syndrome. Each CDR3 protein is one row after TCRdb ran MiXCR on the immunoSEQ multiplex PCR reads. The data show approximately 120,000 distinct CDR3 sequences, less than 95% seen once. The sample consisted of CD8+ T cells from PBMCs. All receptors come from a human donor in good health. Both conserved end residues are part of each CDR3. A D gene is named only where the DNA matches it firmly. Size is stated for part of the rows, as once, few or many counts, or as a class when the clone is expanded.

J gene,V gene,clone size,D gene,CDR3 protein,CDR3 DNA
TRBJ2-3,TRBV5-1,-,-,CASRGAGPDTQYF,TGCGCCAGCAGGGGGGCTGGCCCAGATACGCAGTATTTT
TRBJ2-5,TRBV29-1,-,-,CSVEGLSGKETQYF,TGCAGCGTTGAGGGCCTGAGTGGTAAAGAGACCCAGTACTTC
TRBJ2-1,TRBV29-1,-,TRBD2,CSVAGAGLPDEQFF,TGTAGCGTTGCGGGAGCGGGGCTCCCCGATGAGCAGTTCTTC
TRBJ1-1,TRBV29-1,-,-,CSVRFLMNTEAFF,TGCAGCGTTAGGTTCCTGATGAACACTGAAGCTTTCTTT
TRBJ2-5,TRBV7-2,-,TRBD1,CASSPQTGGSGTQYF,TGTGCCAGCAGCCCGCAGACAGGGGGGAGTGGGACCCAGTACTTC
TRBJ1-2,TRBV7-2,-,-,CASSLGHYGYTF,TGTGCCAGCAGCTTAGGGCATTATGGCTACACCTTC
TRBJ1-2,TRBV4-2,-,-,CASSQGLGGVRTF,TGTGCCAGCAGCCAAGGATTAGGTGGGGTTCGCACCTTC
TRBJ2-7,TRBV7-9,-,TRBD2,CASSLAGLPAYEQYF,TGTGCCAGCAGCTTAGCGGGACTACCTGCCTACGAGCAGTACTTC
TRBJ2-7,TRBV4-3,-,-,CASSQGAGSDEQYF,TGCGCCAGCAGCCAAGGTGCGGGTTCTGACGAGCAGTACTTC
TRBJ1-3,TRBV29-1,-,-,CSVMGEAGNTIYF,TGCAGCGTGATGGGGGAAGCAGGAAACACCATATATTTT
TRBJ1-1,TRBV6-2/TRBV6-3,once,-,CASRYTPTDPSAFF,TGTGCCAGCAGATACACCCCGACGGATCCGAGTGCTTTCTTT
TRBJ1-5,TRBV4-3,-,-,CASSQDHLYRQPQHF,TGCGCCAGCAGCCAAGATCACCTTTACCGACAGCCCCAGCATTTT
TRBJ1-1,TRBV14,-,-,CASSQEDRLNTEAFF,TGTGCCAGCAGCCAAGAGGACAGATTGAACACTGAAGCTTTCTTT
TRBJ2-1,TRBV6-6,-,-,CASSEYLSTYNEQFF,TGTGCCAGCTCAGAATACCTATCTACTTACAATGAGCAGTTCTTC
TRBJ1-1,TRBV5-6,-,-,CASSYNTVNTEAFF,TGTGCCAGCAGCTACAACACGGTGAACACTGAAGCTTTCTTT
TRBJ2-5,TRBV12-3/TRBV12-4,-,-,CASSFSEQETQYF,TGTGCCAGCAGTTTTAGCGAACAAGAGACCCAGTACTTC
TRBJ2-1,TRBV20-1,-,-,CSAHRTGIYNEQFF,TGCAGTGCCCACCGGACGGGGATCTACAATGAGCAGTTCTTC